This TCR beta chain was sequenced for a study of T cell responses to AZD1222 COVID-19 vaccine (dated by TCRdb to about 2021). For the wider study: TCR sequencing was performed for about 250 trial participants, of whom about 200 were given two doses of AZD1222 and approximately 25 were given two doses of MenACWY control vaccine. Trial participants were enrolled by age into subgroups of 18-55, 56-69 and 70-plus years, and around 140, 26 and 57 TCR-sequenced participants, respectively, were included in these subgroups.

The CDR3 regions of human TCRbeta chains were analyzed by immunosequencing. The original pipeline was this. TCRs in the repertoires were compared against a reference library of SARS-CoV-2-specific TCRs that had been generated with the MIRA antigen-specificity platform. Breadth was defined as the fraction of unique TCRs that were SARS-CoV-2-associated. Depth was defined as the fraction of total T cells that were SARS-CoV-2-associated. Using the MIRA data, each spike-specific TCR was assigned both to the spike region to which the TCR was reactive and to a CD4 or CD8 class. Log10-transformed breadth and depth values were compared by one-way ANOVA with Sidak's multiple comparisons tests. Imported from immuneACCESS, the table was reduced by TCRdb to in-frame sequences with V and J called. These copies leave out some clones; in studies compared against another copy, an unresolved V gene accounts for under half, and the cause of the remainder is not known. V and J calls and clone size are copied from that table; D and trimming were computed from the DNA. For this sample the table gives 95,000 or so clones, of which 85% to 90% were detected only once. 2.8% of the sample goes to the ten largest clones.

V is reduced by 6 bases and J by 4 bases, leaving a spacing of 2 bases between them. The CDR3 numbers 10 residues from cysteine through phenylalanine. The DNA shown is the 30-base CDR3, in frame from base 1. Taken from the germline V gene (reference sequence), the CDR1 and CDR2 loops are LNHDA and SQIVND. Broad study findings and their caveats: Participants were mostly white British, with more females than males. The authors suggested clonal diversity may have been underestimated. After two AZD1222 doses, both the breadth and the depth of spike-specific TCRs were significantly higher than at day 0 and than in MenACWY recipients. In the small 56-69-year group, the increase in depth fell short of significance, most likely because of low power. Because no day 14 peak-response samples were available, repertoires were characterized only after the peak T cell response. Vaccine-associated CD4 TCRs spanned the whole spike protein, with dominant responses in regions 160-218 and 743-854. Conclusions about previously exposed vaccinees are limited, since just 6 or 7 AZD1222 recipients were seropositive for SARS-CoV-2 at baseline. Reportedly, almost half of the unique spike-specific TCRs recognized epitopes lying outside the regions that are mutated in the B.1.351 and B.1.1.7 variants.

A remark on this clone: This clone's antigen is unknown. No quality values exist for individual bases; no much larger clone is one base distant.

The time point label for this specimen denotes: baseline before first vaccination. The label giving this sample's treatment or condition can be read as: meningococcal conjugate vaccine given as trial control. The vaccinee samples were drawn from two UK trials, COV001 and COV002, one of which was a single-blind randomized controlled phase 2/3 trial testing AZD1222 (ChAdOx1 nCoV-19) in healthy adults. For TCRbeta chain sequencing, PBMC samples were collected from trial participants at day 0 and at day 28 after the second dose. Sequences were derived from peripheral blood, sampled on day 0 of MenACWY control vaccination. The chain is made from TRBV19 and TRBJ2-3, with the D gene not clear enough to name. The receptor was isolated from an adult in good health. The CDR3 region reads CASSPDTQYF. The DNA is TGTGCCAGTAGCCCAGATACGCAGTATTTT.